This TCR beta chain was identified during a study of spatial heterogeneity in lung cancer. In the study overall: PBMC samples from follow-up, where available, were sequenced a median of roughly 2 years after resection. Study-level findings and limits: Follow-up blood showed ubiquitous expanded tumor TCRs less than blood at resection did.

Time point: blood at routine non-recurrence follow-up after resection. Tumor, nontumor lung or frozen PBMC supplied whole RNA, sequenced without sorting. A single record per CDR3 protein comes from TCRdb applying MiXCR to the 5' RACE reads. The data show about 43,000 distinct CDR3 sequences, 20% to 25% seen once. Trimming removed 4 bases from V and 6 bases from J, with 10 bases in between. Germline loops: CDR1 KGHSH, CDR2 LQKENI. The CDR3 is made up of 12 amino acids. As concerns this clonotype: Its antigen remains unidentified.

The gene calls are TRBV18 and TRBJ2-7, with D tentatively TRBD2 (5 bases). Source: PBMCs, taken at follow-up. The clonotype comes from a female donor with early-stage non-small cell lung cancer. The DNA for the CDR3 is TGTGCCAGCTCACGAGGGTTTAGCGAGCAGTACGTC. Protein sequence: CASSRGFSEQYV.